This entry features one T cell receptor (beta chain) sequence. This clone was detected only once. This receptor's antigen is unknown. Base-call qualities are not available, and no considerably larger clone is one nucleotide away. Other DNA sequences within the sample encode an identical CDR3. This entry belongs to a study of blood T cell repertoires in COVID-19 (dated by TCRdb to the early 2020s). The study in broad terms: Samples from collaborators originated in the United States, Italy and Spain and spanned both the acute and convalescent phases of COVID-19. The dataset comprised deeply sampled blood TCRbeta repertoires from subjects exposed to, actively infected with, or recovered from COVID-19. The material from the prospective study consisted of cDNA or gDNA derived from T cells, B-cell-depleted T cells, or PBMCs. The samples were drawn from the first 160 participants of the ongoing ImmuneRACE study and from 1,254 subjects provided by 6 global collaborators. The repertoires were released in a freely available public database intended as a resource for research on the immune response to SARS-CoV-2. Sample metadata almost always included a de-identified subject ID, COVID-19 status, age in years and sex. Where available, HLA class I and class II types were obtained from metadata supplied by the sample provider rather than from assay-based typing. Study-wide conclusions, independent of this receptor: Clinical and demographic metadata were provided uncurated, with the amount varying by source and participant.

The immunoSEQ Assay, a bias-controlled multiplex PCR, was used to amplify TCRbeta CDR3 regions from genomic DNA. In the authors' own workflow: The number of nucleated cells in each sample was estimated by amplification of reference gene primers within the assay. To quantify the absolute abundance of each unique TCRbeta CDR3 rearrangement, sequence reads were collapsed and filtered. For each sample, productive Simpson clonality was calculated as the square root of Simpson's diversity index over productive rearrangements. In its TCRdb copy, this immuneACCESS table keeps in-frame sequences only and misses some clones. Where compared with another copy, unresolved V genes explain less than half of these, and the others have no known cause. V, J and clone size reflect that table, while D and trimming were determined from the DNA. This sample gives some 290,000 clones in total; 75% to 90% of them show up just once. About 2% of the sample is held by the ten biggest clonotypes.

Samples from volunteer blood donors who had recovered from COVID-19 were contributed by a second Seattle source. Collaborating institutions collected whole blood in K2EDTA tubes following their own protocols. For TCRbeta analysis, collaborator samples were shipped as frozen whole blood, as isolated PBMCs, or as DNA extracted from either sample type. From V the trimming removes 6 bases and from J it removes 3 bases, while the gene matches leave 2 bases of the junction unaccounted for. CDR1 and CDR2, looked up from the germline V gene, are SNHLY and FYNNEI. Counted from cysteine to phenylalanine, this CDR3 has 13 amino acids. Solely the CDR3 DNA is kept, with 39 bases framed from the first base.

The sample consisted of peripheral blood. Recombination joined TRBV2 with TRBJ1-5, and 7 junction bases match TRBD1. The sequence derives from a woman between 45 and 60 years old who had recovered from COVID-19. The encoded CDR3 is CASRGQNNQPQHF. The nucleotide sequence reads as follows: TGTGCCAGCAGGGGACAGAACAATCAGCCCCAGCATTTT.